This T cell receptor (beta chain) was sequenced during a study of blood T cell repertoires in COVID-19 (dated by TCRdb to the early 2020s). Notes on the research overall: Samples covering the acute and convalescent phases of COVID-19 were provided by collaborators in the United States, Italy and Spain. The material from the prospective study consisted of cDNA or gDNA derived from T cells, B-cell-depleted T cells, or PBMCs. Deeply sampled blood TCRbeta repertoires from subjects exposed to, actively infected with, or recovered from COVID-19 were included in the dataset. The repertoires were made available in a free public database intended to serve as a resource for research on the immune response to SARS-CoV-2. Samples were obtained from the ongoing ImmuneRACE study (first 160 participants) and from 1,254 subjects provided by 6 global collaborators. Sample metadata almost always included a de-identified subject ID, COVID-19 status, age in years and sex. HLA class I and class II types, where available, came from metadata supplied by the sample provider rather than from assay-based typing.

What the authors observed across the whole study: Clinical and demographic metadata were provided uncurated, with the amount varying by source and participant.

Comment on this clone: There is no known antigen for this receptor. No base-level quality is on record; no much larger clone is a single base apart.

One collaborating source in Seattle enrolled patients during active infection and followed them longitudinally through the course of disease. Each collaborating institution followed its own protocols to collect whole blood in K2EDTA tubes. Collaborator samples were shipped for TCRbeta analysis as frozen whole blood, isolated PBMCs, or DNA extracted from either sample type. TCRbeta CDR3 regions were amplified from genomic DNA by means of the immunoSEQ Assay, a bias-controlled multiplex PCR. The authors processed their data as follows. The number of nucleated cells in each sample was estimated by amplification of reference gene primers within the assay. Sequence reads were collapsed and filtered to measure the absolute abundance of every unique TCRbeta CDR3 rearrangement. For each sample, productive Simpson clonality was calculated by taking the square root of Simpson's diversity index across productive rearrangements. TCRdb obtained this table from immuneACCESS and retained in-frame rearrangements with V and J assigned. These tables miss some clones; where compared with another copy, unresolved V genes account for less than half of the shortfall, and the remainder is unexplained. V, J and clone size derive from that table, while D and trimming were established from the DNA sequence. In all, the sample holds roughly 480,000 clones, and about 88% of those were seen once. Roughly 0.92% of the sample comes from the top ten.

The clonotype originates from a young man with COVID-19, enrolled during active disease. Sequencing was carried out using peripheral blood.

The CDR3 in this case is CASSIPGQGEKLFF. The DNA sequence reads TGTGCCAGCAGCATACCGGGACAGGGGGAAAAACTGTTTTTT. The chain joins TRBV7-9 to TRBJ1-4, and TRBD1 matches 10 of the central bases. In the germline V gene (reference sequence), CDR1 corresponds to SEHNR and CDR2 to FQNEAQ. Germline trimming amounts to 5 bases on V and 8 bases on J, with 5 as the count of junction bases outside the gene matches. The CDR3 runs 14 residues from the cysteine to the phenylalanine. Left in the record is the CDR3 DNA by itself, 42 bases read in frame from the first base.